The clone carrying this T cell receptor beta chain is labeled medium-sized. All unsorted peripheral T cells were captured because whole blood was used without fractionation. The source of the sample is a study of HIV-infected patients and healthy controls. Alpha and beta constant-region primers primed reverse transcription of approximately 500 ng RNA. Using multiplexing indices, alpha and beta chain libraries were generated apart by chain-specific third strand synthesis. TCRdb re-called the 5' RACE reads with MiXCR, one entry per CDR3 protein. The table records around 13,000 distinct CDR3 sequences, about 9.8% of them present only once. This TCR was recovered from an adult in good health. Sequencing was done on a sample of blood.

CDR3: CASSVTQNTEAFF. The CDR3 coding sequence is TGTGCCAGCAGCGTCACCCAGAACACTGAAGCTTTCTTT. The chain recombines TRBV9 with TRBJ1-1, with D hard to call. The V end was cut by 2 bases, the J end by 1 base, with 6 bases between. This CDR3 is 13 amino acids long. Germline V lookup: CDR1 SGDLS, CDR2 YYNGEE.